This TCR beta chain was found in a study of yellow fever vaccine responses in identical twins. With regard to this clonotype: Its matching antigen is unknown.

V lost 3 bases, J lost 1 base, and 10 bases lay in between. Germline V gene data show CDR1 as SNHLY and CDR2 as FYNNEI. The CDR3 extends over 15 amino acids. Whole-study results and caveats: Each twin's T cell response to the vaccine was reported to look partly convergent and partly personalized.

TCRdb independently ran MiXCR on the RT-PCR reads; one entry per CDR3 protein. The repertoire holds more than 15,000 distinct CDR3 sequences, with roughly 70% as singletons. Sequencing was performed on T cells from blood (PBMCs), unsorted or a sorted subset (not recorded which), taken before or after yellow fever vaccination (not recorded which). The chain has TRBV2 and TRBJ1-5; no firm D call. This TCR derives from a woman younger than 35 who received the yellow fever vaccine. This CDR3 is CASSDAGLSNQPQHF. The CDR3 bases are TGTGCCAGCAGTGACGCCGGGTTGAGCAATCAGCCCCAGCATTTT.